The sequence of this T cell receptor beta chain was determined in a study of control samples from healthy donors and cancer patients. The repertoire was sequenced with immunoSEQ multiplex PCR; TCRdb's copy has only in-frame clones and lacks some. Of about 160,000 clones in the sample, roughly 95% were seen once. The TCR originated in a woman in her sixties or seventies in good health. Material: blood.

CDR3 DNA: TGTGCCAGCTCACCTCGAACGGGGGGTAACACAGATACGCAGTATTTT. It translates to CASSPRTGGNTDTQYF. This rearrangement joins TRBV18 to TRBJ2-3; 7 nucleotides match TRBD2. This CDR3 region has 16 residues. J lost 2 bases, V lost 3 bases, and 8 bases had no gene match. CDR1 and CDR2 (germline): KGHSH, LQKENI.